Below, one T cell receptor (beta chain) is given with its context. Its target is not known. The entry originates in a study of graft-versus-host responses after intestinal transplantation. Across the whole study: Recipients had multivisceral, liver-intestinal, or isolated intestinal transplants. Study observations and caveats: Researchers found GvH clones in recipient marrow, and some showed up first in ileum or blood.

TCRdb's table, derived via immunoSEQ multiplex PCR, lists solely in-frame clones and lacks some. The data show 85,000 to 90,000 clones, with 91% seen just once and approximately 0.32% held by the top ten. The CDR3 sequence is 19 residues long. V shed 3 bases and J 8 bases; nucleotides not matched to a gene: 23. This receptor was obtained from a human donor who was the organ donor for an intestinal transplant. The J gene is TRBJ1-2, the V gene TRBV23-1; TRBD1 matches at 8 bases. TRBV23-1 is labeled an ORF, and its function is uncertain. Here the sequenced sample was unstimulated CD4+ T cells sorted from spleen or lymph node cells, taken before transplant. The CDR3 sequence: CASSHPGKTGQGEGGGYTF. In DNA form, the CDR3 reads TGCGCCAGCAGTCACCCAGGCAAAACCGGACAGGGCGAAGGAGGGGGCTACACCTTC.